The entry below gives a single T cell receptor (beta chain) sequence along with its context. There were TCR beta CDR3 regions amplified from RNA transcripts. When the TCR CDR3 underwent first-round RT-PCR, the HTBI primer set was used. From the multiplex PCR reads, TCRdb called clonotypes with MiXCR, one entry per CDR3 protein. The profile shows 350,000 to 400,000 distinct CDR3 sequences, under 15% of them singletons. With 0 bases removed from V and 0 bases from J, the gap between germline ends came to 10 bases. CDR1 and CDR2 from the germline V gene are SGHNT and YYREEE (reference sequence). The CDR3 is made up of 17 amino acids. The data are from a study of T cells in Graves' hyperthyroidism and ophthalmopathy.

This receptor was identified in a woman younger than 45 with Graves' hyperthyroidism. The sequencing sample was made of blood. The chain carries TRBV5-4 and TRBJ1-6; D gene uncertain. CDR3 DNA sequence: TGTGCCAGCAGCTTGGGAGTGGATAGCTCCTATAATTCACCCCTCCACTTT. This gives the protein CASSLGVDSSYNSPLHF.